Listed here are 21 T cell receptor beta chains from one sample, sequenced in a study of CD8 T cells in Susac syndrome. RNA, at roughly 0.5 to 1 ug, was reverse transcribed with random hexamers. Each CDR3 protein is one row after TCRdb ran MiXCR on the immunoSEQ multiplex PCR reads. Of 150,000 to 200,000 distinct CDR3 sequences in the sample, around 94% were seen once. Sequencing input: CD4+ T cells from PBMCs. These receptors came from a human donor in good health.

The genes are TRBV23-1 and TRBJ2-3, with D possibly TRBD2 on 7 matching bases. TRBV23-1 carries the ORF label, with uncertain function. The CDR3 has 19 amino acids. V lost 0 bases to trimming and J lost 5 bases, with 24 bases between them. The DNA of the CDR3 is TGCGCCAGCAGTCAATCGATAGAAACGGGGGGCATCGGCCGAGATACGCAGTATTTT. It codes for CASSQSIETGGIGRDTQYF.

The chain uses TRBV6-6 and TRBJ2-1, with 7 bases lining up with TRBD2. This CDR3 has 12 amino acids. In germline, CDR1 is MNHNY, CDR2 SVGAGI (reference sequence). Trimming took 0 bases from V and 13 from J; bases not matched to a gene: 3. CDR3 loop: CASSYSPGGQFF. In DNA form, the CDR3 reads TGTGCCAGCAGTTACTCCCCGGGGGGACAGTTCTTC.

This chain links TRBV23-1 with TRBJ2-7; D is ambiguous. TRBV23-1 is classed as an ORF, of uncertain function. The CDR3 contains 13 residues. V was trimmed by 3 bases and J by 2 bases, leaving 8 bases between them. The CDR3 bases are TGCGCCAGCAGTCAGGAAGGAGCCTACGAGCAGTACTTC. Protein sequence: CASSQEGAYEQYF.

The V call is TRBV28, the J call TRBJ2-1; 11 positions agree with TRBD2. V was pared by 6 bases and J by 2 bases, with 12 bases of the junction left unmatched. Germline V CDR1 and CDR2: MDHEN, SYDVKM. CDR3 length: 18 amino acids. In DNA form, the CDR3 reads TGTGCCAGCAGGCCCCCTCTCACTAGCGGGGGACCCTACAATGAGCAGTTCTTC. This translates into CASRPPLTSGGPYNEQFF.

This CDR3 is CASTTFGVFGYTF. The CDR3 DNA follows: TGTGCCAGCACCACCTTTGGGGTGTTTGGCTACACCTTC. The chain couples TRBV27 to TRBJ1-2; no definite D call. Germline V lookup: CDR1 MNHEY, CDR2 SMNVEV (reference sequence). V was trimmed by 7 bases and J by 7 bases, leaving 16 bases between them. This CDR3 spans 13 amino acids.

The chain combines TRBV20-1 with TRBJ2-3; TRBD2 matches 8 bases. The CDR3 spans 16 residues. The V segment lost 3 bases and the J segment 2 bases; nucleotides outside the gene matches: 10. Germline V gene data show CDR1 as DFQATT and CDR2 as SNEGSKA (reference sequence). The CDR3 here is CSARSLAGGYTDTQYF. CDR3 in DNA: TGCAGTGCTAGGAGTCTGGCGGGGGGATACACAGATACGCAGTATTTT.

The V call is TRBV20-1, the J call TRBJ2-1, with 16 bases aligning to TRBD2. Germline values: CDR1 DFQATT, CDR2 SNEGSKA (reference sequence). This CDR3 contains 15 residues. V trimming: 3 bases; J trimming: 9 bases; junction bases outside the gene matches: 5. CDR3 DNA: TGCAGTGCTAGTGGGACTAGCGGGGGGGTCGGTGAGCAGTTCTTC. This encodes CSASGTSGGVGEQFF.

V is TRBV6-5 and J is TRBJ2-1, with 10 bases aligning to TRBD1. CDR3 size: 13 residues. Looked up from germline, CDR1 is MNHEY and CDR2 is SVGAGI. V lost 9 bases and J lost 7; bases outside the gene matches: 6. The CDR3, as DNA: TGTGCCAGTGGGACAGGGGATCGGAATGAGCAGTTCTTC. It yields the protein CASGTGDRNEQFF.

The chain combines TRBV5-1 with TRBJ2-7, with TRBD1 matching 12 bases. The J segment lost 7 bases and the V segment lost 4 bases, leaving 12 bases of the junction unmatched. This CDR3 comprises 16 residues. Germline V gene sequence: CDR1 SGHRS, CDR2 YFSETQ. In DNA, the CDR3 is TGCGCCAGCAGCCAAGGGACAGGGGGCGCCACGGGTGAGCAGTACTTC. This codes for CASSQGTGGATGEQYF.

The chain is built from TRBV28 and TRBJ2-1; D is perhaps TRBD1 (5 bases). Trimming took 5 bases from V and 0 from J, leaving 11 bases between them. The CDR3 is 15 amino acids. Looked up from germline, CDR1 is MDHEN and CDR2 is SYDVKM. CDR3 nucleotide sequence: TGTGCCAGCAGTGGGGCATCCAGCTCCTACAATGAGCAGTTCTTC. This sequence encodes CASSGASSSYNEQFF. Filled out from reference TRBV28 and TRBJ2-1, the complete variable domain reads DVKVTQSSRYLVKRTGEKVFLECVQDMDHENMFWYRQDPGLGLRLIYFSYDVKMKEKGDIPEGYSVSREKKERFSLILESASTNQTSMYLCASSGASSSYNEQFFGPGTRLTVL.

CDR3 residues: CSAPYWGAPYNEQFF. For the CDR3, the DNA is TGCAGTGCCCCGTACTGGGGGGCCCCCTACAATGAGCAGTTCTTC. The chain couples TRBV20-1 to TRBJ2-1; the D gene could be TRBD1 or TRBD2 (6 bases each). Germline V gives CDR1 DFQATT, CDR2 SNEGSKA (reference sequence). The CDR3 contains 15 residues. V lost 6 bases to trimming and J lost 2 bases, with 17 bases between them.

The rearrangement links TRBV6-2 or TRBV6-3 to TRBJ2-1, with 10 nucleotides matching TRBD2. Germline V lookup: CDR1 MNHEY, CDR2 SVGEGT. This CDR3 is 15 amino acids long. Germline trimming cut 2 bases from V and 5 bases from J; bases unmatched to any gene: 3. The CDR3 loop reads CASSYLAGANNEQFF. CDR3 DNA sequence: TGTGCCAGCAGTTACCTAGCGGGGGCTAACAATGAGCAGTTCTTC.

V gene TRBV20-1 combines with J gene TRBJ1-5; D is unclear. The V gene lost 3 bases and the J gene lost 0 bases, with 15 bases spanning the gap. The V gene's germline CDR1 is DFQATT and CDR2 SNEGSKA (reference sequence). This CDR3 region has 16 residues. CDR3: CSASPSRQYSNQPQHF. CDR3 sequence (DNA): TGCAGTGCTAGCCCCAGCCGTCAGTATAGCAATCAGCCCCAGCATTTT.

This clonotype was observed a few times. The chain is built from TRBV29-1 and TRBJ1-5; D uncertain. Germline V gene data show CDR1 as SQVTM and CDR2 as ANQGSEA. The V end was cut by 4 bases, the J end by 1 base, with 5 bases between. The CDR3 spans 12 residues. The CDR3 DNA follows: TGCAGCGTTGGTGGGAGCAATCAGCCCCAGCATTTT. This translates into CSVGGSNQPQHF.

The rearrangement links TRBV12-3 or TRBV12-4 to TRBJ1-2; 7 positions match TRBD1. The V gene end was trimmed by 3 bases and the J gene end by 1 base; junction bases not matched to a gene: 2. CDR3 size: 14 residues. The CDR3 DNA reads TGTGCCAGCAGTTTGAACAGGGGTAACTATGGCTACACCTTC. Residues: CASSLNRGNYGYTF.

This chain joins TRBV20-1 and TRBJ2-3; D gene ambiguous. Germline CDR1 is DFQATT and CDR2 is SNEGSKA (reference sequence). Trimming took off 0 bases at V and 2 bases at J, with 9 bases between the two ends. This CDR3 has 14 amino acids. The CDR3 DNA follows: TGCAGTGCTAGAGATCTACAGTTCACAGATACGCAGTATTTT. Translated: CSARDLQFTDTQYF.

This clonotype appeared a few times. The chain links TRBV5-6 to TRBJ2-7; no clear D. Between the trimmed V and J ends, which lost 1 base and 4 bases, there was a span of 6 bases. The CDR3 has 12 residues. The germline gives CDR1 SGHDT, CDR2 YYEEEE. CDR3 residues: CASSLRPYEQYF. The CDR3 DNA reads TGTGCCAGCAGCTTGAGGCCTTACGAGCAGTACTTC.

J is TRBJ2-7 and V is TRBV2; 9 bases agree with TRBD1. The J segment lost 4 bases and the V segment lost 6 bases, leaving 4 bases of the junction unmatched. Germline CDR1 and CDR2: SNHLY and FYNNEI. The CDR3 is 13 residues long. The CDR3 spells CASRGTGRYEQYF. The CDR3 DNA follows: TGTGCCAGCAGGGGGACAGGGCGGTACGAGCAGTACTTC.

The V and J genes are TRBV30 and TRBJ2-1; a weak D match, TRBD2 (7 bases). The CDR3 totals 12 residues. Germline-derived CDR1 and CDR2 are GTSNPN and SVGIG (reference sequence). Trimming cost V 8 bases and J 0 bases, with 8 bases left between them. CDR3 sequence: CARGGSYNEQFF. The DNA of the CDR3 is TGTGCCAGGGGGGGCTCCTACAATGAGCAGTTCTTC. Filled out from reference TRBV30 and TRBJ2-1, the complete variable domain reads SQTIHQWPATLVQPVGSPLSLECTVEGTSNPNLYWYRQAAGRGLQLLFYSVGIGQISSEVPQNLSASRPQDRQFILSSKKLLLSDSGFYLCARGGSYNEQFFGPGTRLTVL.

This clonotype was observed a single time. The chain has TRBV15 and TRBJ1-2; no definite D call. This CDR3 region has 13 residues. Trimming stripped 5 bases from V and 6 bases from J, with 13 bases between. Germline-derived CDR1 and CDR2 are LNHNV and YYDKDF (reference sequence). The CDR3 sequence is CATSLERSDGYTF. In DNA form, the CDR3 reads TGTGCCACCAGCCTAGAGAGGTCTGATGGCTACACCTTC.

This chain connects TRBV30 to TRBJ2-2; D remains unclear. The V end was cut by 5 bases, the J end by 6 bases, with 16 bases between. The CDR3 is 14 amino acids. CDR1 is GTSNPN, CDR2 SVGIG, per germline (reference sequence). The chain's CDR3 is CAWGIYNPAGELFF. As DNA, the CDR3 is TGTGCCTGGGGAATCTACAACCCCGCCGGGGAGCTGTTTTTT.